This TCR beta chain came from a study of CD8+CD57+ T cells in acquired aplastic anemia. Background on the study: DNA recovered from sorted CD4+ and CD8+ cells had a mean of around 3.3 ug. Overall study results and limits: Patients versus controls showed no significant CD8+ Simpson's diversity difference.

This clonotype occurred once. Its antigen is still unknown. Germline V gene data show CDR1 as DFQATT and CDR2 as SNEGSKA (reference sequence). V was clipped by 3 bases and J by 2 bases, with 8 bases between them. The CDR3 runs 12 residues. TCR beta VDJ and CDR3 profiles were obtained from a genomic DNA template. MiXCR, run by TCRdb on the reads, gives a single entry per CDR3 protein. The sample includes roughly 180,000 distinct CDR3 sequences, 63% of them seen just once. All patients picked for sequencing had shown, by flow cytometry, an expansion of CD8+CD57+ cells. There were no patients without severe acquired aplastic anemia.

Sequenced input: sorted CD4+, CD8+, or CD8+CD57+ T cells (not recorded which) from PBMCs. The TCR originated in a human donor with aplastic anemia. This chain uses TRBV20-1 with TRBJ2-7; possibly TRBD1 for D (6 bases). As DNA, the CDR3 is TGCAGTGCTAGTAAGGGGGCCTACGAGCAGTACTTC. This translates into CSASKGAYEQYF.